This section outlines one T cell receptor (beta chain) sequence together with its context. This sample was taken from a study of blood T cell repertoires in COVID-19. Looking at the study overall: Researchers got acute and convalescent COVID-19 samples from the United States, Italy and Spain.

TCRdb's copy holds only in-frame clones and misses some; the assay was immunoSEQ multiplex PCR. The table has 150,000 or so clones, more than 80% seen once. CDR3 length: 15 amino acids. V lost 2 bases to trimming and J lost 7 bases; unmatched junction nucleotides: 7. Germline-derived CDR1 and CDR2 are SEHNR and FQNEAQ (reference sequence). The V gene is TRBV7-9, the J gene TRBJ2-1, with 8 bases fitting TRBD2. The origin of this receptor is a man aged 18 to 30 with COVID-19, enrolled during active disease. The sequencing input was peripheral blood. This CDR3 reads CASSLTGGPRNEQFF. Here the CDR3 DNA reads TGTGCCAGCAGCTTAACGGGAGGGCCGCGTAATGAGCAGTTCTTC.